The source of this T cell receptor (beta chain) is a study of blood T cell repertoires in COVID-19. V gave up 3 bases and J gave up 1 base, with 7 bases separating them. Germline values: CDR1 LNHDA, CDR2 SQIVND (reference sequence). This CDR3 has 15 residues. Produced via immunoSEQ multiplex PCR; TCRdb's table is partial and in-frame only. The data hold fewer than 250,000 clones, with approximately 90% observed a single time. V and J are TRBV19 and TRBJ2-6, with no clear D. This clonotype was obtained from a man aged 55 to 70 with COVID-19, enrolled during active disease. Sequences were obtained from peripheral blood. The CDR3 loop reads CASSMLESGANVLTF. The CDR3 DNA sequence: TGTGCCAGTAGTATGTTGGAGTCTGGGGCCAACGTCCTGACTTTC.